This TCR beta chain comes out of a study of shared clonotypes between healthy human individuals. V was pared by 0 bases and J by 0 bases, with 9 bases between. Germline CDR1 reads SGDLS; CDR2 reads YYNGEE. The CDR3 has 16 residues. The authors loaded 200 ng DNA, approximately 30,000 T cell genomes, into sorted-subset replicate PCRs. Measured with immunoSEQ multiplex PCR; TCRdb has only the in-frame clones, and not every one. The repertoire holds more than 1.2 million clones, with about 98.5% as singletons. The chain links TRBV9 to TRBJ2-2, with D possibly being TRBD1 or TRBD2 (6 bases each). The sample consisted of naive CD4+ T cells sorted from blood. Subset given: CD45RA+ positively selected. This TCR was sampled from a young man in good health. Here the CDR3 reads CASSVVGGPNTGELFF. For the CDR3, the DNA is TGTGCCAGCAGCGTAGTGGGGGGCCCGAACACCGGGGAGCTGTTTTTT.